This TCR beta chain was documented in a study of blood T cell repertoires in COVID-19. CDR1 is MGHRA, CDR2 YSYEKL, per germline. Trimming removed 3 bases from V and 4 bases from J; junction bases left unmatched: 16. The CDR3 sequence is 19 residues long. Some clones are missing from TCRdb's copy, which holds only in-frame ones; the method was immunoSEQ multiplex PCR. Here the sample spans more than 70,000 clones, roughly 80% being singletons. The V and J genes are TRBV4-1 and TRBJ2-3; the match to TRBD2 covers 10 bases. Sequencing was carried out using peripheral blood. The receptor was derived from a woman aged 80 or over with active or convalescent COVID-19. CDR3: CASSQTGMMGAGGPDTQYF. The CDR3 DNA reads TGCGCCAGCAGCCAGACGGGGATGATGGGAGCGGGAGGGCCAGATACGCAGTATTTT.